Below, 23 T cell receptor beta chains from the same sample are listed, as sequenced in a study of cytomegalovirus exposure and HLA in healthy donors. Both 60 Vbeta primers and 13 Jbeta primers went into the PCR. Generated by immunoSEQ multiplex PCR, the TCRdb table keeps only in-frame clones and is missing some. The table counts just over 80,000 clones; about 1.1% lies in the top ten. The sample consisted of PBMCs. The receptor set was obtained from a woman aged 25 to 39 in good health and CMV-seronegative.

This chain links TRBV6-6 with TRBJ1-1; D remains unclear. The CDR3 runs 13 residues. V was cut by 8 bases and J by 0 bases, with 10 bases left in between. CDR1 is MNHNY and CDR2 is SVGAGI in the germline V gene (reference sequence). CDR3 sequence reads: CASASHMNTEAFF. CDR3 in DNA: TGTGCCAGCGCATCCCACATGAACACTGAAGCTTTCTTT.

The chain links TRBV5-1 to TRBJ2-7; 8 bases agree with TRBD2. Germline V gene data show CDR1 as SGHRS and CDR2 as YFSETQ. Unmatched junction bases numbered 11, after V lost 4 bases and J lost 2 bases. This CDR3 contains 16 residues. CDR3 sequence reads: CASSAGLDLSTYEQYF. The CDR3 DNA reads as TGCGCCAGCAGCGCGGGACTAGATTTGTCGACCTACGAGCAGTACTTC.

V usage is TRBV30 and J usage is TRBJ2-2; tentative D call: TRBD1 (6 bases). This CDR3 region has 13 residues. Germline lookup yields CDR1 GTSNPN and CDR2 SVGIG (reference sequence). Trimming removed 7 bases at V and 0 bases at J, with 9 bases between. The CDR3 loop reads CALDSANTGELFF. CDR3 nucleotide sequence: TGTGCCTTGGACAGTGCGAACACCGGGGAGCTGTTTTTT.

CDR3 loop: CAWSAAGGLNTEAFF. CDR3 bases: TGTGCCTGGAGTGCAGCAGGGGGACTGAACACTGAAGCTTTCTTT. This chain links TRBV30 with TRBJ1-1; TRBD1 matches at 7 bases. This CDR3 is built from 15 residues. Per germline, CDR1 GTSNPN and CDR2 SVGIG (reference sequence). With 1 base clipped from V and 0 bases from J, the junction kept 5 bases outside the gene matches.

The chain employs TRBV30 and TRBJ1-1; D gene unclear. CDR1 and CDR2 (germline): GTSNPN, SVGIG (reference sequence). The CDR3 loop spans 13 amino acids. The V end was cut by 0 bases, the J end by 2 bases, with 7 bases between. The CDR3 reads CAWSVGSNTEAFF. The CDR3 DNA follows: TGTGCCTGGAGTGTGGGCAGTAACACTGAAGCTTTCTTT.

The rearrangement uses TRBV6-5 and TRBJ2-1, with 11 bases lining up with TRBD1. CDR1 is MNHEY and CDR2 is SVGAGI in the germline V gene. The CDR3 spans 14 residues. The ends lost 6 bases at V and 8 bases at J; junction bases unmatched: 6. The DNA for the CDR3 is TGTGCCAGCAGCCCGGACAGGGGGCGAGATGAGCAGTTCTTC. It codes for CASSPDRGRDEQFF.

The genes are TRBV4-1 and TRBJ1-3, with TRBD1 identical over 9 bases. The V segment lost 3 bases and the J segment 1 base; nucleotides outside the gene matches: 10. This CDR3 is built from 18 residues. CDR1 MGHRA and CDR2 YSYEKL come from the germline V gene. CDR3 DNA: TGCGCCAGCAGCCAGGTCCCCGGGACAGGGACGTCTGGAAACACCATATATTTT. It encodes CASSQVPGTGTSGNTIYF.

The chain recombines TRBV4-1 with TRBJ2-7, with D possibly being TRBD1 (5 bases). V was cut by 6 bases and J by 1 base, with 16 bases left in between. This CDR3 region has 15 residues. In germline, CDR1 is MGHRA, CDR2 YSYEKL. The CDR3 sequence is CASRLTEWESYEQYF. The CDR3 bases are TGCGCCAGCAGACTGACAGAATGGGAATCCTACGAGCAGTACTTC.

V usage is TRBV19 and J usage is TRBJ2-5; D uncertain. V gave up 5 bases and J gave up 4 bases, with 14 bases separating them. The CDR3 length is 14 residues. The germline CDR1 and CDR2 sequences are LNHDA and SQIVND (reference sequence). The CDR3 protein is CASSPSIRGETQYF. CDR3 sequence (DNA): TGTGCCAGTAGTCCCTCTATACGCGGAGAGACCCAGTACTTC.

The chain joins TRBV5-1 to TRBJ2-2; 7 positions agree with TRBD1. This CDR3 has 18 amino acids. Germline V gene sequence: CDR1 SGHRS, CDR2 YFSETQ. The V segment lost 4 bases and the J segment 0 bases; nucleotides outside the gene matches: 12. The chain's CDR3 is CASSPTGQRITNTGELFF. CDR3 nucleotides: TGCGCCAGCAGCCCCACGGGACAGAGGATAACGAACACCGGGGAGCTGTTTTTT.

This rearrangement joins TRBV18 to TRBJ2-1, with 8 nucleotides matching TRBD2. There are 18 residues in the CDR3. Germline trimming cut 1 base from V and 7 bases from J; bases unmatched to any gene: 15. The germline gives CDR1 KGHSH, CDR2 LQKENI. The CDR3 nucleotides are TGTGCCAGCTCACCACAAGTCCCGGGTAGCGGGAAAGGGAATGAGCAGTTCTTC. As protein: CASSPQVPGSGKGNEQFF.

The CDR3, as DNA: TGCGCCAGCAGCCAAATAACGGGAGTAGAGACCCAGTACTTC. Translating it yields CASSQITGVETQYF. The chain combines TRBV4-1 with TRBJ2-5; TRBD2 is a possible D gene (6 bases). V dropped 2 bases and J dropped 4 bases, with 11 bases sitting between them. The germline CDR1 and CDR2 sequences are MGHRA and YSYEKL. CDR3 size: 14 residues.

The chain recombines TRBV27 with TRBJ1-1; the D is unclear. The CDR3 is 12 amino acids. V lost 3 bases and J lost 4, with 6 bases in between. Germline V gives CDR1 MNHEY, CDR2 SMNVEV (reference sequence). CDR3 bases: TGTGCCAGCAGTTTGACGGGCACTGAAGCTTTCTTT. This gives the protein CASSLTGTEAFF.

The genes are TRBV5-1 and TRBJ2-3, with D possibly TRBD2 on 6 matching bases. The V gene lost 5 bases and the J gene lost 1 base, with 11 bases spanning the gap. CDR1 and CDR2 from the germline V gene are SGHRS and YFSETQ. CDR3 length: 14 amino acids. The CDR3 spells CASRKGGGTDTQYF. CDR3 nucleotides: TGCGCCAGCAGGAAGGGAGGAGGCACAGATACGCAGTATTTT.

The chain carries TRBV30 and TRBJ1-1; D is uncertain. Per germline, CDR1 GTSNPN and CDR2 SVGIG (reference sequence). The CDR3 is 11 residues long. Trimming shortened V by 4 bases and J by 7 bases, and 10 bases separated the two germline ends. DNA for the CDR3: TGTGCCTGGACATCGGGTGGTGAAGCTTTCTTT. As protein: CAWTSGGEAFF.

This rearrangement joins TRBV9 to TRBJ1-3, with D tentatively TRBD1 (5 bases). Per the germline V gene, CDR1 is SGDLS and CDR2 is YYNGEE. The CDR3 has 15 amino acids. The ends were cut back, 0 bases at V and 6 bases at J, with 13 bases in the middle. CDR3 region: CASSVDGGSENTIYF. The DNA for the CDR3 is TGTGCCAGCAGCGTAGACGGGGGATCGGAAAACACCATATATTTT.

The chain joins TRBV7-9 to TRBJ2-1; 14 nucleotides align to TRBD2. The trim removed 4 bases at V and 8 bases at J, leaving 4 bases unmatched. Germline assignment: CDR1 SEHNR and CDR2 FQNEAQ (reference sequence). This CDR3 has 15 residues. The DNA of the CDR3 is TGTGCCAGCAGCTGGGGACTAGCGGGAGATCATGAGCAGTTCTTC. Amino acid sequence: CASSWGLAGDHEQFF.

The genes are TRBV4-1 and TRBJ1-5, with 10 bases aligning to TRBD1. Germline V gene sequence: CDR1 MGHRA, CDR2 YSYEKL. J gave up 6 bases and V 0 bases, and 5 bases lay outside the gene matches. The CDR3 has 16 amino acids. The CDR3 nucleotides are TGCGCCAGCAGCCAAGAATGGAGGACAGGGGGTCAGCCCCAGCATTTT. This translates into CASSQEWRTGGQPQHF.

The chain employs TRBV6-5 and TRBJ2-5; 10 bases map to TRBD1. V lost 6 bases to trimming and J lost 5 bases; unmatched junction nucleotides: 6. The CDR3 contains 14 residues. CDR1 and CDR2 (germline): MNHEY, SVGAGI. CDR3 DNA sequence: TGTGCCAGCAGCATGACAGGGGGCGCCGAGACCCAGTACTTC. Translated: CASSMTGGAETQYF.

The chain links TRBV14 to TRBJ2-5, with a possible D match to TRBD2 (6 bases). Germline V gene lookup returns CDR1 SGHDN and CDR2 FVKESK. V was clipped by 3 bases and J by 2 bases, with 13 bases between them. This CDR3 region has 15 residues. The CDR3 here is CASSHGGASQETQYF. DNA of the CDR3: TGTGCCAGCAGCCATGGAGGGGCCTCGCAAGAGACCCAGTACTTC. The full variable domain, in which reference TRBV14 and TRBJ2-5 provide the parts outside the CDR3, is EAGVTQFPSHSVIEKGQTVTLRCDPISGHDNLYWYRRVMGKEIKFLLHFVKESKQDESGMPNNRFLAERTGGTYSTLKVQPAELEDSGVYFCASSHGGASQETQYFGPGTRLLVL.

This chain uses TRBV19 with TRBJ2-2, with 13 bases matching TRBD2. Germline loops: CDR1 LNHDA, CDR2 SQIVND (reference sequence). The CDR3 length is 16 residues. Trimming at V came to 5 bases and at J to 6 bases, leaving 6 bases not matched to a gene. The CDR3 nucleotides are TGTGCCAGTAGTCAACTAGCGGGAGGGCCCGCCGGGGAGCTGTTTTTT. It yields the protein CASSQLAGGPAGELFF.

The gene calls are TRBV4-2 and TRBJ2-1; 10 bases line up with TRBD2. This CDR3 comprises 14 residues. The germline gives CDR1 LGHNA, CDR2 YNFKEQ. The ends lost 2 bases at V and 5 bases at J; junction bases unmatched: 0. This CDR3 reads CASSQSGGDNEQFF. CDR3 bases: TGTGCCAGCAGCCAAAGCGGGGGGGACAATGAGCAGTTCTTC.

This chain links TRBV27 with TRBJ2-7; 15 nucleotides align to TRBD2. The CDR3 sequence is 16 residues long. V lost 4 bases to trimming and J lost 2 bases; unmatched junction nucleotides: 3. The germline CDR1 and CDR2 sequences are MNHEY and SMNVEV (reference sequence). This chain's CDR3 is CASSSGLAGGPYEQYF. CDR3 nucleotides: TGTGCCAGCAGTTCAGGACTAGCGGGAGGGCCCTACGAGCAGTACTTC.